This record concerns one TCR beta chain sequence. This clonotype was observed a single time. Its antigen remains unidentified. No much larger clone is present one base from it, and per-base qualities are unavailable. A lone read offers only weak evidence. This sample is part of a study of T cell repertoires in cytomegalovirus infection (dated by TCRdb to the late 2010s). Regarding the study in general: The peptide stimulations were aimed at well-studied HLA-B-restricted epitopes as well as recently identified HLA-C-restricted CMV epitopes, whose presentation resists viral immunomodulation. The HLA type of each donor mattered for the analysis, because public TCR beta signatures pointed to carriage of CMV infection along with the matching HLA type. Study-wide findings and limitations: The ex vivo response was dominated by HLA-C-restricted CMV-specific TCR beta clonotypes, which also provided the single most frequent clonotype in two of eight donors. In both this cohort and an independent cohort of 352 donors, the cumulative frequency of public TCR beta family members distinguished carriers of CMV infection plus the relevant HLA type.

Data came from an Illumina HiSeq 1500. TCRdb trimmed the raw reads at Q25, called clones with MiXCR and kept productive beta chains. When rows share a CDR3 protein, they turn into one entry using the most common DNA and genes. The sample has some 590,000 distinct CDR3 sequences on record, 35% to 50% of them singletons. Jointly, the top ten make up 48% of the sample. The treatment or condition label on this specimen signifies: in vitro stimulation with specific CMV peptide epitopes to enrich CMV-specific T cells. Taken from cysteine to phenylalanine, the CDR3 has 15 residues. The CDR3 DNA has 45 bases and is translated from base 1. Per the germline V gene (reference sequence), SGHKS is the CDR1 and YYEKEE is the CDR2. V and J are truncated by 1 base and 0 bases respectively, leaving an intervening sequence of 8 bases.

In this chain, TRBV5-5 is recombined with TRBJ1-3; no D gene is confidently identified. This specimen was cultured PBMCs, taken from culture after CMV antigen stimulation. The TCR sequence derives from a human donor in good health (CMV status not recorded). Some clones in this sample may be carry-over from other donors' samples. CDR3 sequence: CASSLFMFSGNTIYF. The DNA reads TGTGCCAGCAGCTTGTTTATGTTCTCTGGAAACACCATATATTTT.